Shown below are 21 T cell receptor beta chains from a single sample sequenced in a study of cytomegalovirus exposure and HLA in healthy donors. A multiplex PCR was run with 60 Vbeta primers and 13 Jbeta primers. This table comes from immunoSEQ multiplex PCR, and its TCRdb copy is limited to in-frame clones, with some not included. The sample records 170,000 or so clones, around four fifths being singletons. Material: PBMCs. These receptors were obtained from a girl aged 5-17 years in good health and CMV-seropositive.

The chain employs TRBV6-1 and TRBJ2-7; 8 bases line up with TRBD1. V gave up 7 bases and J gave up 3 bases; unmatched junction bases: 5. Germline V gene data show CDR1 as MNHNS and CDR2 as SASEGT. This CDR3 is built from 13 residues. CDR3 protein: CASMRTGFYEQYF. For the CDR3, the DNA is TGTGCCAGCATGCGGACAGGGTTCTACGAGCAGTACTTC.

The V gene is TRBV9, the J gene TRBJ1-4; D may be TRBD1 (6 bases). This CDR3 has 16 amino acids. V was cut by 0 bases and J by 4 bases, with 13 bases left in between. The germline V gene encodes CDR1 SGDLS and CDR2 YYNGEE. The CDR3: CASSVDPQGGNEKLFF. In nucleotides, the CDR3 is TGTGCCAGCAGCGTAGATCCACAGGGTGGTAATGAAAAACTGTTTTTT.

V gene TRBV7-6 combines with J gene TRBJ2-1, with D perhaps matching TRBD2 (5 bases). CDR1 and CDR2 (germline): SGHVS, FNYEAQ. This CDR3 contains 14 residues. V was cut by 5 bases and J by 8 bases, with 16 bases left in between. The CDR3 coding sequence is TGTGCCAGCAGCCCTCAACTAGAATTGTATGAGCAGTTCTTC. As protein: CASSPQLELYEQFF.

The chain couples TRBV27 to TRBJ2-7; D is unclear. The V end was cut by 2 bases, the J end by 2 bases, with 13 bases between. Germline V gene data show CDR1 as MNHEY and CDR2 as SMNVEV (reference sequence). CDR3 length equals 15 residues. The CDR3, as DNA: TGTGCCAGCAGTTTAGGGCCTCAAGGCCCCTACGAGCAGTACTTC. Amino acid sequence: CASSLGPQGPYEQYF.

The chain employs TRBV6-1 and TRBJ1-2; the D is unclear. The germline CDR1 and CDR2 sequences are MNHNS and SASEGT. This CDR3 has 13 residues. V lost 5 bases, J lost 5 bases, and 12 bases lay in between. The CDR3 nucleotides are TGTGCCAGCAGTTGGACTGCTGAATATGGCTACACCTTC. This codes for CASSWTAEYGYTF.

The CDR3 coding sequence is TGTGCCAGCAGCTTAGCTGCACAGATTGAAGCTTTCTTT. Its protein product is CASSLAAQIEAFF. The V and J genes are TRBV7-8 and TRBJ1-1; unclear D gene. The length of the CDR3 is 13 residues. The germline V gene encodes CDR1 SGHVS and CDR2 FQNEAQ. V dropped 0 bases and J dropped 7 bases, with 9 bases sitting between them.

J is TRBJ1-5 and V is TRBV5-5; tentative D call: TRBD1 (6 bases). Germline values: CDR1 SGHKS, CDR2 YYEKEE (reference sequence). CDR3 length: 14 amino acids. V was trimmed by 0 bases and J by 3 bases, leaving 7 bases between them. The CDR3 bases are TGTGCCAGCAGCTTGGCAGGGGACAATCAGCCCCAGCATTTT. It specifies CASSLAGDNQPQHF.

The chain is built from TRBV28 and TRBJ1-1, with D possibly TRBD1 on 6 matching bases. Trimming pared 3 bases from V and 6 bases from J, leaving 14 bases between. CDR3 length equals 14 residues. Germline CDR1 reads MDHEN; CDR2 reads SYDVKM. CDR3 nucleotide sequence: TGTGCCAGCAGTTTCTCACAGGGCAGAGCTGAAGCTTTCTTT. It encodes CASSFSQGRAEAFF.

The chain joins TRBV5-6 to TRBJ1-2; D gene unclear. Germline assignment: CDR1 SGHDT and CDR2 YYEEEE. V shed 4 bases and J shed 0 bases, with 13 bases lying between them. The CDR3 spans 15 residues. In DNA form, the CDR3 reads TGTGCCAGCAGCCGCCCCAGGAAAGCTAACTATGGCTACACCTTC. It codes for CASSRPRKANYGYTF. Supplemented by reference TRBV5-6 and TRBJ1-2, the full variable domain reads DAGVTQSPTHLIKTRGQQVTLRCSPKSGHDTVSWYQQALGQGPQFIFQYYEEEERQRGNFPDRFSGHQFPNYSSELNVNALLLGDSALYLCASSRPRKANYGYTFGSGTRLTVV.

This clone was found once. The V call is TRBV5-6, the J call TRBJ2-7; 8 bases agree with TRBD1. The CDR3 covers 14 residues. The germline V gene encodes CDR1 SGHDT and CDR2 YYEEEE. V trimming: 3 bases; J trimming: 2 bases; junction bases outside the gene matches: 4. The CDR3 loop reads CASSWGQAAYEQYF. CDR3 sequence (DNA): TGTGCCAGCAGCTGGGGACAGGCCGCCTACGAGCAGTACTTC.

The chain uses TRBV30 and TRBJ1-1; D possibly corresponds to TRBD1 (5 bases). V lost 2 bases and J lost 5, with 12 bases in between. This CDR3 region has 13 residues. Germline CDR1 and CDR2: GTSNPN and SVGIG (reference sequence). Here the CDR3 DNA reads TGTGCCTGGAGTCGGCAGGAGGGGACTGAAGCTTTCTTT. Translation: CAWSRQEGTEAFF. Full variable domain (rest looked up from reference TRBV30 and TRBJ1-1): SQTIHQWPATLVQPVGSPLSLECTVEGTSNPNLYWYRQAAGRGLQLLFYSVGIGQISSEVPQNLSASRPQDRQFILSSKKLLLSDSGFYLCAWSRQEGTEAFFGQGTRLTVV.

This clone was counted a few times. V usage is TRBV4-1 and J usage is TRBJ1-1; D unclear. V was pared by 1 base and J by 0 bases, with 6 bases between. The length of the CDR3 is 14 residues. In germline, CDR1 is MGHRA, CDR2 YSYEKL. In DNA form, the CDR3 reads TGCGCCAGCAGCCAAGCTCTATTGAACACTGAAGCTTTCTTT. Amino acid sequence: CASSQALLNTEAFF.

V and J are TRBV18 and TRBJ2-7; 10 positions match TRBD1. CDR1 KGHSH and CDR2 LQKENI come from the germline V gene. The CDR3 spans 14 residues. After removal of 3 bases from V and 7 bases from J, the junction contained 6 bases not matched to a gene. In DNA form, the CDR3 reads TGTGCCAGCTCACCCAGACAGGGGGCGGGGGAGCAGTACTTC. Translating it yields CASSPRQGAGEQYF.

J is TRBJ2-3 and V is TRBV18, with D possibly TRBD1 on 5 matching bases. The V and J ends lost 2 bases and 1 base respectively, with 13 bases between them. Germline-derived CDR1 and CDR2 are KGHSH and LQKENI. This CDR3 comprises 16 residues. CDR3 DNA: TGTGCCAGCTCACCAATAGGGGATGAGGGCACAGATACGCAGTATTTT. It encodes CASSPIGDEGTDTQYF.

This clone showed up just once. The genes are TRBV6-4 and TRBJ1-2; 12 bases are shared with TRBD1. Germline loops: CDR1 MRHNA, CDR2 SNTAGT. The CDR3 has 14 amino acids. Trimming took 4 bases from V and 6 from J; bases not matched to a gene: 3. The CDR3 sequence is CASSGGTGGDGYTF. DNA of the CDR3: TGTGCCAGCAGTGGAGGGACAGGGGGCGATGGCTACACCTTC.

This chain links TRBV23-1 with TRBJ2-3; 8 bases map to TRBD1. TRBV23-1 is known as an ORF, though its function is uncertain. V was clipped by 4 bases and J by 4 bases; unmatched bases: 7. The CDR3 loop spans 15 amino acids. The CDR3 nucleotides read TGCGCCAGCAGTCTAGGGACAGGACCCCCAGATACGCAGTATTTT. It encodes CASSLGTGPPDTQYF.

The rearrangement links TRBV5-6 to TRBJ1-6, with D possibly matching TRBD1 (5 bases). There are 14 residues in the CDR3. V was pared by 4 bases and J by 6 bases, with 11 bases between. The germline gives CDR1 SGHDT, CDR2 YYEEEE. CDR3: CASSPDTSNSPLHF. The CDR3 DNA sequence: TGTGCCAGCAGCCCGGACACCTCTAATTCACCCCTCCACTTT.

This chain uses TRBV28 with TRBJ2-1, with a tentative D call TRBD1 (6 bases). V lost 5 bases, J lost 3 bases, and 8 bases lay in between. Germline V gene sequence: CDR1 MDHEN, CDR2 SYDVKM. The length of the CDR3 is 13 residues. CDR3 region: CASSRTDYNEQFF. The CDR3 bases are TGTGCCAGCAGTAGGACAGACTACAATGAGCAGTTCTTC.

The V call is TRBV10-1, the J call TRBJ1-2; 7 positions match TRBD1. The CDR3 runs to 16 residues. Germline assignment: CDR1 WNHNN and CDR2 SYGVQD (reference sequence). The V gene end was trimmed by 0 bases and the J gene end by 4 bases; junction bases not matched to a gene: 8. The CDR3 DNA reads as TGCGCCAGCAGTGAGTCGAAGGACAGGTCGGGCTATGGCTACACCTTC. It codes for CASSESKDRSGYGYTF.

In this sample, this clone turned up once. This chain joins TRBV29-1 and TRBJ2-3, with a weak D call TRBD1 (6 bases). The CDR3 covers 14 residues. Deletions cut 5 bases from V and 4 bases from J, with 16 bases between. CDR1 SQVTM and CDR2 ANQGSEA come from the germline V gene. The CDR3 DNA sequence: TGCAGCGTTTCAAGGGGGTTGGGGGCAGATACGCAGTATTTT. Translation gives CSVSRGLGADTQYF.

The V gene is TRBV7-6, the J gene TRBJ1-1; maybe TRBD1 (5 bases). From germline, CDR1 is SGHVS and CDR2 FNYEAQ. The CDR3 length is 13 residues. Deletions cut 5 bases from V and 4 bases from J, with 11 bases between. Written as DNA, the CDR3 is TGTGCCAGCAGCCTCACCGGGGGCACTGAAGCTTTCTTT. It is translated as CASSLTGGTEAFF.